This T cell receptor beta chain was sequenced in a study of shared clonotypes between healthy human individuals. Study-wide background: The people who gave samples were a couple of women and three men aged 18 to 49. General study results and limits: Clonotype sharing among donors, it was expected, would be affected by sequencing depth.

About this clone: Its antigen remains unknown.

Every one of the donors was a Caucasian adult that lived in Nashville, Tennessee. Trimming took 5 bases from V and 7 from J; bases not matched to a gene: 10. The V gene's germline CDR1 is SNHLY and CDR2 FYNNEI. This CDR3 is 15 amino acids long. Sequencing was at deep level. Repertoires were generated with immunoSEQ multiplex PCR, while TCRdb's copy carries only in-frame clones and drops some. The table records roughly 1,000,000 clones, 75% to 80% of them present only once. This clonotype originated in a man aged 18 to 30 in good health. Some clones in this sample may be carry-over from other donors' samples. The specimen was memory CD4+ T cells from PBMCs. Subset: CD45RA-negative fraction. The chain has TRBV2 and TRBJ2-1, with 8 positions matching TRBD1. The CDR3 DNA reads as TGTGCCAGCAGTCTACGCCCGACAGGGGATAATGAGCAGTTCTTC. Translated, it gives CASSLRPTGDNEQFF.